This T cell receptor (beta chain) stems from a study of blood T cells in healthy people across ages. This clonotype occurred a few times. CDR3 length equals 15 residues. V shed 3 bases and J shed 5 bases, with 16 bases lying between them. Alongside a J-beta primer mix, a sample-barcoded 5' primer served in a second PCR lasting about 7 to 12 cycles. Every sample gave at least 3 million paired-end reads containing CDR3. A single record per CDR3 protein comes from TCRdb applying MiXCR to the 5' RACE reads. The sample has roughly 1,500,000 distinct CDR3 sequences; about 35% are singletons. Each donor gave roughly 10 milliliters of peripheral blood. At least 7 million PBMCs were isolated per sample. Total RNA was extracted at no less than 6 micrograms per sample.

The J gene is TRBJ1-2, the V gene TRBV12-3 or TRBV12-4, with a tentative D call TRBD1 (6 bases). Source material: blood. The source of this sequence is a woman in her 30s in good health. The CDR3 sequence: CASSFGQRTGYGYTF. In nucleotides, the CDR3 is TGTGCCAGCAGTTTTGGACAGAGGACTGGGTATGGCTACACCTTC.